The 5 T cell receptor beta chains below all came from one sample that was sequenced in a study of blood T cell repertoires in COVID-19. Generated by immunoSEQ multiplex PCR, the TCRdb table keeps only in-frame clones and is missing some. The sample contains over 120,000 clones, roughly four fifths of which appear only once. Sequenced sample: peripheral blood. The receptors originated from a woman in her fifties or sixties with acute or convalescent COVID-19.

The rearrangement links TRBV28 to TRBJ1-2; a possible D gene is TRBD1 (5 bases). Per the germline V gene, CDR1 is MDHEN and CDR2 is SYDVKM. This CDR3 spans 14 amino acids. The ends were cut back, 8 bases at V and 8 bases at J, with 21 bases in the middle. This chain's CDR3 is CASYARGRLEGYTF. CDR3 in DNA: TGTGCCAGCTACGCTAGGGGCCGCCTTGAAGGCTACACCTTC.

The V gene is TRBV11-3, the J gene TRBJ2-5; the match to TRBD1 covers 9 bases. Germline V gene lookup returns CDR1 SGHNT and CDR2 YENEEA. V dropped 3 bases and J dropped 4; count of bases not matched to a gene: 6. The CDR3 length is 15 residues. The CDR3: CASSFPGTGSETQYF. DNA for the CDR3: TGTGCCAGCAGCTTCCCCGGGACAGGGTCAGAGACCCAGTACTTC. Drawing the rest from reference TRBV11-3 and TRBJ2-5, the complete variable domain is EAGVVQSPRYKIIEKKQPVAFWCNPISGHNTLYWYLQNLGQGPELLIRYENEEAVDDSQLPKDRFSAERLKGVDSTLKIQPAELGDSAVYLCASSFPGTGSETQYFGPGTRLLVL.

The chain uses TRBV24-1 and TRBJ1-1; maybe TRBD1 (5 bases). Germline CDR1 KGHDR, CDR2 SFDVKD. V dropped 3 bases and J dropped 3 bases, with 13 bases sitting between them. This CDR3 spans 15 amino acids. CDR3 bases: TGTGCCACCAGTGATACTCGGACGGGGGACACTGAAGCTTTCTTT. This sequence encodes CATSDTRTGDTEAFF.

This chain connects TRBV15 to TRBJ1-6; D is undetermined. The CDR3 is 13 amino acids. V gave up 3 bases and J gave up 9 bases, with 9 bases separating them. Looked up from germline, CDR1 is LNHNV and CDR2 is YYDKDF (reference sequence). The CDR3 loop reads CATSSQERSPLHF. CDR3 sequence (DNA): TGTGCCACCAGCAGCCAGGAACGTTCACCCCTCCACTTT.

The chain uses TRBV15 and TRBJ2-1; maybe TRBD2 (5 bases). The CDR3 consists of 12 residues. V was pared by 1 base and J by 9 bases, with 7 bases between. Germline loops: CDR1 LNHNV, CDR2 YYDKDF (reference sequence). CDR3 sequence reads: CATSRAGTEQFF. The CDR3 nucleotides are TGTGCCACCAGCAGAGCGGGAACTGAGCAGTTCTTC.